Below, 25 T cell receptor beta chains from the same sample are listed, as sequenced in a study of blood T cell repertoires in COVID-19. TCRdb's table, derived via immunoSEQ multiplex PCR, lists solely in-frame clones and lacks some. This repertoire shows 68,000 or so clones, around 90% found once; its top ten account for roughly 3.1%. The material sequenced was peripheral blood. The receptors here all came from a woman between 45 and 60 years old with COVID-19, enrolled during active disease.

The rearrangement uses TRBV3-1 (or the pseudogene TRBV3-2) and TRBJ1-4, with a possible D match to TRBD1 (6 bases). CDR3 length: 14 residues. Per germline, CDR1 LGHDT and CDR2 YNNKEL (reference sequence). The V gene lost 6 bases and the J gene lost 0 bases, with 8 bases spanning the gap. The CDR3 here is CASRDSATNEKLFF. CDR3 bases: TGTGCCAGCAGGGACAGTGCAACTAATGAAAAACTGTTTTTT.

The V gene is TRBV6-5, the J gene TRBJ1-2; the D is unclear. The ends were cut back, 6 bases at V and 6 bases at J, with 17 bases in the middle. This CDR3 is 14 amino acids long. CDR1 is MNHEY, CDR2 SVGAGI, per germline. Here the CDR3 reads CASRPTARPNGYTF. The CDR3 DNA is TGTGCCAGCAGACCGACGGCGCGGCCCAATGGCTACACCTTC.

The chain couples TRBV27 to TRBJ2-1; 13 bases agree with TRBD2. J lost 8 bases, V lost 5 bases, and 12 bases had no gene match. The CDR3 has 17 amino acids. From germline, CDR1 is MNHEY and CDR2 SMNVEV (reference sequence). This CDR3 reads CASSRVKGLAGIDEQFF. Written as DNA, the CDR3 is TGTGCCAGCAGTAGGGTTAAGGGACTAGCGGGAATTGATGAGCAGTTCTTC.

The J gene is TRBJ2-5, the V gene TRBV7-3, with D maybe TRBD2 (5 bases). The germline CDR1 and CDR2 sequences are SGHTA and FQGTGA. Deletions cut 0 bases from V and 5 bases from J, with 16 bases between. The CDR3 loop spans 16 amino acids. The CDR3 protein is CASSLTFGRRGETQYF. The CDR3 DNA is TGTGCCAGCAGCTTAACGTTCGGGCGGAGAGGGGAGACCCAGTACTTC.

This clone was found once. The chain carries TRBV7-3 and TRBJ2-3; a possible D gene is TRBD2 (6 bases). The CDR3 totals 14 residues. V lost 7 bases to trimming and J lost 6 bases, with 17 bases between them. Germline V lookup: CDR1 SGHTA, CDR2 FQGTGA. The CDR3 sequence: CASTRDSASDTQYF. The DNA of the CDR3 is TGTGCCAGCACTAGGGACTCCGCGTCGGATACGCAGTATTTT. The complete variable domain, with remaining parts taken from reference TRBV7-3 and TRBJ2-3, reads GAGVSQTPSNKVTEKGKYVELRCDPISGHTALYWYRQSLGQGPEFLIYFQGTGAADDSGLPNDRFFAVRPEGSVSTLKIQRTERGDSAVYLCASTRDSASDTQYFGPGTRLTVL.

This clone was detected only a few times. This sequence joins TRBV5-8 and TRBJ2-3; TRBD1 is a possible D gene (5 bases). Germline V gene data show CDR1 as SGHTS and CDR2 as YDEGEE. The CDR3 contains 14 residues. V was cut by 4 bases and J by 1 base, with 10 bases left in between. For the CDR3, the DNA is TGTGCCAGCAGCCGTCCAGGGCGCACAGATACGCAGTATTTT. It codes for CASSRPGRTDTQYF.

The V call is TRBV27, the J call TRBJ1-5; 8 positions match TRBD1. The ends lost 5 bases at V and 3 bases at J; junction bases unmatched: 6. Germline V lookup: CDR1 MNHEY, CDR2 SMNVEV (reference sequence). The CDR3 is 15 amino acids. DNA for the CDR3: TGTGCCAGCAGTCCGACAGGGGCCCACAATCAGCCCCAGCATTTT. This codes for CASSPTGAHNQPQHF.

The rearrangement joins TRBV21-1 to TRBJ1-5; no DNA check was done on the table's D call, TRBD1. TRBV21-1 is labeled a pseudogene. The CDR3 has 14 residues. The CDR3 nucleotides are TGTGCCAGCAACAGGGGTCGGAGCAATCAGCCCCAGCATTTT. The encoded protein is CASNRGRSNQPQHF.

Regarding this clone: At one end, the junction sequence differs from germline, possibly due to a read error. The chain couples TRBV6-5 to TRBJ2-1, with TRBD2 as a possible D gene (6 bases). CDR1 and CDR2 from the germline V gene are MNHEY and SVGAGI. There are 15 residues in the CDR3. CDR3 residues: CASSYPGTVKGEPFF. The CDR3 coding sequence is TGTGCCAGCAGTTACCCCGGGACTGTTAAAGGGGAGCCGTTCTTC.

The V gene is TRBV5-1, the J gene TRBJ2-4; 11 bases are a match to TRBD2. Germline-derived CDR1 and CDR2 are SGHRS and YFSETQ. The CDR3 has 17 amino acids. Losses at the gene ends were 0 bases for V and 0 bases for J; bases not matched to a gene: 2. CDR3 amino acids: CASSLAGLAAAKNIQYF. CDR3 DNA sequence: TGCGCCAGCAGCTTGGCGGGACTAGCGGCAGCCAAAAACATTCAGTACTTC.

The chain has TRBV5-1 and TRBJ2-1; 9 nucleotides agree with TRBD1. The CDR3 consists of 16 residues. Germline lookup yields CDR1 SGHRS and CDR2 YFSETQ. V dropped 3 bases and J dropped 7; count of bases not matched to a gene: 11. The CDR3 loop is CASSSGTGWFENEQFF. CDR3 nucleotide sequence: TGCGCCAGCAGCTCCGGGACAGGGTGGTTCGAAAATGAGCAGTTCTTC.

V and J are TRBV9 and TRBJ1-1, with TRBD1 matching over 11 bases. Trimming took 5 bases from V and 5 from J; bases not matched to a gene: 2. Germline V gene data show CDR1 as SGDLS and CDR2 as YYNGEE. CDR3 size: 13 residues. The CDR3 DNA is TGTGCCAGCAGAGGACAGGGGGCGACTGAAGCTTTCTTT. Amino acids: CASRGQGATEAFF.

The gene calls are TRBV5-4 and TRBJ1-4; the match to TRBD1 covers 10 bases. This CDR3 comprises 15 residues. The germline gives CDR1 SGHNT, CDR2 YYREEE (reference sequence). The V segment lost 3 bases and the J segment 5 bases; nucleotides outside the gene matches: 4. CDR3 in amino acids: CASSSDRGRNEKLFF. The CDR3 DNA sequence: TGTGCCAGCAGCTCCGACAGGGGGCGGAATGAAAAACTGTTTTTT.

The V call is TRBV19, the J call TRBJ1-2; no definite D call. The CDR3 is 12 amino acids. CDR1 LNHDA and CDR2 SQIVND come from the germline V gene (reference sequence). V was shortened by 6 bases and J by 4 bases, with 9 bases between the two germline ends. CDR3 loop: CASRQTFYGYTF. Written as DNA, the CDR3 is TGTGCCAGTAGACAGACCTTCTATGGCTACACCTTC.

The chain is built from TRBV3-1 (or the pseudogene TRBV3-2) and TRBJ2-3, with 8 bases identical to TRBD2. Germline V gene sequence: CDR1 LGHDT, CDR2 YNNKEL (reference sequence). The CDR3 is 17 amino acids. With 4 bases clipped from V and 0 bases from J, the junction kept 9 bases outside the gene matches. CDR3 loop: CASSLRGGRLSTDTQYF. The CDR3, as DNA: TGTGCCAGCAGCCTGAGGGGCGGGAGGCTTAGCACAGATACGCAGTATTTT.

The chain links TRBV9 to TRBJ2-3; 7 nucleotides align to TRBD2. The length of the CDR3 is 21 residues. V lost 3 bases to trimming and J lost 1 base; unmatched junction nucleotides: 23. The germline CDR1 and CDR2 sequences are SGDLS and YYNGEE. CDR3 bases: TGTGCCAGCAGCGCCCACATTCCAGGGCGGGAGTTGGGGATGGGCACAGATACGCAGTATTTT. Its protein is CASSAHIPGRELGMGTDTQYF.

The V gene is TRBV19, the J gene TRBJ2-7, with 12 bases aligning to TRBD2. J lost 3 bases, V lost 3 bases, and 9 bases had no gene match. Germline loops: CDR1 LNHDA, CDR2 SQIVND (reference sequence). The CDR3 spans 17 residues. The CDR3 spells CASSMGAGLAGFYEQYF. The CDR3 region has the DNA TGTGCCAGTAGTATGGGGGCCGGACTAGCGGGATTCTACGAGCAGTACTTC.

The J gene is TRBJ1-1, the V gene TRBV7-8; 7 nucleotides agree with TRBD1. The CDR3 is made up of 14 amino acids. The germline V gene has CDR1 SGHVS and CDR2 FQNEAQ. Trimming at V came to 4 bases and at J to 3 bases, leaving 5 bases not matched to a gene. CDR3 coding DNA: TGTGCCAGCAGCTCGGGACAGAGGGACACTGAAGCTTTCTTT. Its protein is CASSSGQRDTEAFF.

J is TRBJ2-7 and V is TRBV6-5, with 11 nucleotides matching TRBD1. The CDR3 length is 15 residues. After removal of 2 bases from V and 2 bases from J, the junction contained 2 bases not matched to a gene. Germline V lookup: CDR1 MNHEY, CDR2 SVGAGI. CDR3 DNA: TGTGCCAGCAGTTACCCGGGACAGGGGGCCTACGAGCAGTACTTC. This codes for CASSYPGQGAYEQYF.

CDR3 nucleotides: TGTGCCAGCAGCTTTCGGGGGGGCGACAATCAGCCCCAGCATTTT. As protein: CASSFRGGDNQPQHF. The chain combines TRBV5-5 with TRBJ1-5; maybe TRBD1 (6 bases). The CDR3 extends over 15 amino acids. Between the trimmed V and J ends, which lost 2 bases and 3 bases, there was a span of 12 bases. Looked up from germline, CDR1 is SGHKS and CDR2 is YYEKEE (reference sequence). Full variable domain (missing parts from reference TRBV5-5 and TRBJ1-5): DAGVTQSPTHLIKTRGQQVTLRCSPISGHKSVSWYQQVLGQGPQFIFQYYEKEERGRGNFPDRFSARQFPNYSSELNVNALLLGDSALYLCASSFRGGDNQPQHFGDGTRLSIL.

The V gene is TRBV30, the J gene TRBJ1-3; D not resolved. The CDR3 has 11 amino acids. Germline V lookup: CDR1 GTSNPN, CDR2 SVGIG (reference sequence). With 4 bases removed from V and 2 bases from J, the gap between germline ends came to 3 bases. Written as DNA, the CDR3 is TGTGCCTGGACGGCTGGAAACACCATATATTTT. Its protein is CAWTAGNTIYF.

The chain has TRBV5-6 and TRBJ1-1, with TRBD1 matching over 10 bases. The CDR3 covers 13 residues. J gave up 7 bases and V 4 bases, and 4 bases lay outside the gene matches. CDR1 is SGHDT and CDR2 is YYEEEE in the germline V gene. CDR3 sequence (DNA): TGTGCCAGCAGCGCGACAGGGGGCATTGAAGCTTTCTTT. Residues: CASSATGGIEAFF.

The rearrangement joins TRBV29-1 to TRBJ2-2; 15 nucleotides agree with TRBD2. Trimming at V came to 7 bases and at J to 5 bases, leaving 2 bases not matched to a gene. The CDR3 totals 14 residues. Germline CDR1 and CDR2: SQVTM and ANQGSEA. The CDR3 coding sequence is TGCAGCGGGGGACTAGCGGGAGGAACCGGGGAGCTGTTTTTT. Translated: CSGGLAGGTGELFF.

The chain carries TRBV7-8 and TRBJ2-1; 8 bases fit TRBD1. The germline gives CDR1 SGHVS, CDR2 FQNEAQ. The V segment lost 1 base and the J segment 6 bases; nucleotides outside the gene matches: 5. CDR3 length: 15 amino acids. CDR3 amino acids: CASSLGTGPLNEQFF. CDR3 bases: TGTGCCAGCAGCTTAGGGACAGGGCCCCTCAATGAGCAGTTCTTC.

The chain carries TRBV28 and TRBJ2-1; D uncertain. Trimming removed 5 bases at V and 2 bases at J, with 10 bases between. Germline lookup yields CDR1 MDHEN and CDR2 SYDVKM. This CDR3 has 14 amino acids. The DNA for the CDR3 is TGTGCCAGCAGTCAGTATTCAGCCTACAATGAGCAGTTCTTC. It yields the protein CASSQYSAYNEQFF. The full variable domain, in which reference TRBV28 and TRBJ2-1 provide the parts outside the CDR3, is DVKVTQSSRYLVKRTGEKVFLECVQDMDHENMFWYRQDPGLGLRLIYFSYDVKMKEKGDIPEGYSVSREKKERFSLILESASTNQTSMYLCASSQYSAYNEQFFGPGTRLTVL.